This T cell receptor beta chain was identified during a study of blood T cell repertoires in COVID-19. Overall study: Samples of COVID-19 (acute and convalescent) were obtained from the United States, Italy and Spain. In each case, the material was cDNA or gDNA derived from T cells, B-cell-depleted T cells, or PBMCs.

How the authors handled the data: Reference gene primer amplification in the assay estimated nucleated cell counts. The table came from immunoSEQ multiplex PCR; TCRdb's copy has only in-frame clones and leaves some out. V and J calls and clone size are given by that table; D and trimming were obtained from the DNA. The sample holds 35,000 to 45,000 clones; approximately 80% are singletons and the top ten take around 42%. This clone has a single count. The junction had 5 bases not matched to a gene; V was cut back by 2 bases and J by 7 bases. The V gene's germline CDR1 is MDHEN and CDR2 SYDVKM. The CDR3 sequence is 14 residues long.

J is TRBJ1-5 and V is TRBV28, with TRBD1 identical over 7 bases. Sequences were obtained from peripheral blood. The clonotype was recovered from a human donor in a cohort sampled during active or convalescent COVID-19. The donor label of this sample is uncertain. The CDR3 DNA reads as TGTGCCAGCAGTTTACGACAGGGCCAGCAGCCCCAGCATTTT. This codes for CASSLRQGQQPQHF.